The 32 T cell receptor beta chains listed next were all sequenced from one sample in a study of T cell clones after liver transplantation. TCRdb's copy holds only in-frame clones and misses some; the assay was immunoSEQ multiplex PCR. The sample yields approximately 51,000 clones, about 86% seen once. Sample: CD8+ T cells from blood, taken 12 months after liver transplant. The source of these receptors is a human patient who received a liver transplant. Some T cells may have originated in the graft donor.

V gene TRBV28 combines with J gene TRBJ2-1; 9 nucleotides align to TRBD1. This CDR3 has 14 amino acids. Germline V gene sequence: CDR1 MDHEN, CDR2 SYDVKM. V was pared by 5 bases and J by 8 bases, with 7 bases of the junction left unmatched. The CDR3 reads CASSDRDRDYEQFF. The CDR3 bases are TGTGCCAGCAGTGACCGGGACAGGGACTATGAGCAGTTCTTC.

The chain is built from TRBV29-1 and TRBJ2-1, with 13 nucleotides matching TRBD2. V lost 8 bases, J lost 7 bases, and 5 bases stayed unmatched. This CDR3 is built from 13 residues. CDR1 and CDR2 (germline): SQVTM, ANQGSEA. The CDR3: CSCRTSGSNEQFF. The CDR3 DNA sequence: TGCAGCTGCCGGACTAGCGGGAGTAATGAGCAGTTCTTC.

The chain is built from TRBV4-1 and TRBJ2-7, with 10 bases fitting TRBD2. The germline V gene encodes CDR1 MGHRA and CDR2 YSYEKL. Trimming at V came to 1 base and at J to 3 bases, leaving 9 bases not matched to a gene. The CDR3 sequence is 17 residues long. Here the CDR3 DNA reads TGCGCCAGCAGCCAAGGGCCGGTGCTAGCGGGAGTCTACGAGCAGTACTTC. This gives the protein CASSQGPVLAGVYEQYF.

This chain links TRBV28 with TRBJ2-7, with D maybe TRBD2 (5 bases). Trimming took 7 bases from V and 0 from J, leaving 13 bases between them. The germline V gene has CDR1 MDHEN and CDR2 SYDVKM. This CDR3 spans 14 amino acids. CDR3 sequence reads: CASKGVSGSYEQYF. The CDR3 DNA reads TGTGCCAGCAAGGGAGTTTCGGGCTCCTACGAGCAGTACTTC.

J is TRBJ1-3 and V is TRBV7-9; tentatively, D is TRBD1 (5 bases). The CDR3 is made up of 12 amino acids. Germline V CDR1 and CDR2: SEHNR, FQNEAQ (reference sequence). Trimming removed 6 bases from V and 9 bases from J, with 12 bases in between. This CDR3 is CASRTEFGTIYF. Here the CDR3 DNA reads TGTGCCAGCAGGACAGAGTTTGGCACCATATATTTT.

This chain links TRBV9 with TRBJ2-2, with D hard to call. With 10 bases removed from V and 0 bases from J, the gap between germline ends came to 13 bases. The CDR3 is made up of 14 amino acids. Germline lookup yields CDR1 SGDLS and CDR2 YYNGEE. The CDR3 reads CASADFANTGELFF. The DNA for the CDR3 is TGTGCCTCCGCCGACTTCGCGAACACCGGGGAGCTGTTTTTT.

This chain uses TRBV7-3 with TRBJ2-1; tentatively, D is TRBD2 (6 bases). CDR1 SGHTA and CDR2 FQGTGA come from the germline V gene. Trimming pared 2 bases from V and 2 bases from J, leaving 13 bases between. The length of the CDR3 is 16 residues. The CDR3 sequence is CASSLLGTPAYNEQFF. The CDR3 coding sequence is TGTGCCAGCAGCTTACTCGGGACTCCCGCCTACAATGAGCAGTTCTTC.

The CDR3 coding sequence is TGCGCCAGCAGCCAAGATCCCGGGACCGGCACCGGGGAGCTGTTTTTT. Its protein product is CASSQDPGTGTGELFF. V is TRBV4-1 and J is TRBJ2-2; TRBD1 or TRBD2 may be the D gene (5 bases each). Trimming took 0 bases from V and 4 from J, leaving 12 bases between them. Germline CDR1 reads MGHRA; CDR2 reads YSYEKL. The CDR3 is made up of 16 amino acids.

The rearrangement uses TRBV27 and TRBJ1-1; D is perhaps TRBD1 (5 bases). The CDR3 totals 13 residues. With 10 bases removed from V and 0 bases from J, the gap between germline ends came to 12 bases. Germline CDR1 is MNHEY and CDR2 is SMNVEV (reference sequence). The CDR3: CATRDHMNTEAFF. CDR3 nucleotides: TGTGCCACCAGGGACCATATGAACACTGAAGCTTTCTTT.

The rearrangement joins TRBV9 to TRBJ2-3; 9 bases agree with TRBD2. Trimming at V came to 4 bases and at J to 3 bases, leaving 9 bases not matched to a gene. The length of the CDR3 is 16 residues. Germline V gene sequence: CDR1 SGDLS, CDR2 YYNGEE. CDR3 amino acids: CASSFPSGTPTDTQYF. The CDR3, as DNA: TGTGCCAGCAGCTTCCCTAGCGGGACCCCAACAGATACGCAGTATTTT.

The J gene is TRBJ1-1, the V gene TRBV7-8; 9 positions match TRBD1. Germline loops: CDR1 SGHVS, CDR2 FQNEAQ. After removal of 5 bases from V and 2 bases from J, the junction contained 12 bases not matched to a gene. CDR3 length equals 17 residues. Written as DNA, the CDR3 is TGTGCCAGCAGCCCCTATCTCCGGGACAGGGTTAACACTGAAGCTTTCTTT. Amino acid sequence: CASSPYLRDRVNTEAFF.

The chain has TRBV7-2 and TRBJ2-7, with D possibly being TRBD2 (5 bases). CDR3 length: 16 residues. Trimming stripped 3 bases from V and 5 bases from J, with 20 bases between. Germline lookup yields CDR1 SGHTA and CDR2 FQGNSA. The CDR3 loop is CASSFSPGLPGNEQYF. For the CDR3, the DNA is TGTGCCAGCAGCTTTTCCCCCGGACTCCCAGGCAACGAGCAGTACTTC.

The J gene is TRBJ2-3, the V gene TRBV11-2, with 8 bases aligning to TRBD2. J was trimmed by 1 base and V by 3 bases; bases with no gene match: 0. Germline CDR1 reads SGHAT; CDR2 reads FQNNGV. This CDR3 is 14 amino acids long. CDR3 nucleotide sequence: TGTGCCAGCAGCTTGACTAGCGGCACAGATACGCAGTATTTT. Its protein product is CASSLTSGTDTQYF.

By share, this clone ranks as medium-sized. This chain uses TRBV2 with TRBJ2-3, with 14 positions matching TRBD2. The CDR3 contains 16 residues. V gave up 7 bases and J gave up 6 bases; unmatched junction bases: 9. The germline V gene has CDR1 SNHLY and CDR2 FYNNEI. The CDR3 spells CASNRGTSGSGDTQYF. CDR3 nucleotides: TGTGCCAGCAACCGCGGGACTAGCGGGAGTGGTGATACGCAGTATTTT.

The genes are TRBV28 and TRBJ1-4; D gene uncertain. Germline lookup yields CDR1 MDHEN and CDR2 SYDVKM. V lost 3 bases, J lost 6 bases, and 17 bases lay in between. There are 16 residues in the CDR3. The chain's CDR3 is CASSFPPGWEDEKLFF. CDR3 in DNA: TGTGCCAGCAGTTTCCCGCCGGGGTGGGAGGATGAAAAACTGTTTTTT.

The V call is TRBV19, the J call TRBJ1-2, with a tentative D call TRBD1 (5 bases). There are 14 residues in the CDR3. Trimming shortened V by 5 bases and J by 5 bases, and 15 bases separated the two germline ends. Per germline, CDR1 LNHDA and CDR2 SQIVND (reference sequence). In nucleotides, the CDR3 is TGTGCCAGTAGTTTGGGGACCGACGGATATGGCTACACCTTC. This gives the protein CASSLGTDGYGYTF.

The chain combines TRBV27 with TRBJ2-7; D not certain. The CDR3 has 13 residues. Germline CDR1 and CDR2: MNHEY and SMNVEV (reference sequence). Deletions cut 6 bases from V and 3 bases from J, with 12 bases between. CDR3: CASSLKGNYEQYF. CDR3 nucleotides: TGTGCCAGCAGCCTAAAGGGCAACTACGAGCAGTACTTC.

The chain joins TRBV5-4 to TRBJ2-7; 8 bases are a match to TRBD1. Losses at the gene ends were 3 bases for V and 4 bases for J; bases not matched to a gene: 6. This CDR3 is built from 14 residues. The germline V gene has CDR1 SGHNT and CDR2 YYREEE (reference sequence). The CDR3: CASSSAGGAYEQYF. CDR3 DNA sequence: TGTGCCAGCAGCTCCGCAGGGGGCGCGTACGAGCAGTACTTC.

The chain joins TRBV27 to TRBJ2-5; no clear D gene. The germline CDR1 and CDR2 sequences are MNHEY and SMNVEV (reference sequence). The germline V and J ends were trimmed by 4 bases and 2 bases, with 17 bases remaining between them. The CDR3 totals 16 residues. CDR3 sequence: CASSSTWHALQETQYF. CDR3 DNA: TGTGCCAGCAGTTCGACCTGGCACGCATTACAAGAGACCCAGTACTTC.

The chain couples TRBV11-2 to TRBJ1-2; D unclear. CDR3 size: 13 residues. V was trimmed by 5 bases and J by 2 bases, leaving 9 bases between them. Per germline, CDR1 SGHAT and CDR2 FQNNGV. CDR3 residues: CASSPDNNYGYTF. CDR3 DNA: TGTGCCAGCAGCCCTGACAACAACTATGGCTACACCTTC.

The rearrangement uses TRBV7-8 and TRBJ2-7; unclear D gene. The germline V gene encodes CDR1 SGHVS and CDR2 FQNEAQ. The CDR3 sequence is 17 residues long. V lost 1 base and J lost 2, with 18 bases in between. This CDR3 reads CASSLVKGIDPTYEQYF. In DNA form, the CDR3 reads TGTGCCAGCAGCTTAGTAAAAGGGATAGACCCTACCTACGAGCAGTACTTC.

The V and J genes are TRBV9 and TRBJ2-1; 8 nucleotides align to TRBD1. Unmatched junction bases numbered 5, after V lost 4 bases and J lost 11 bases. The length of the CDR3 is 12 residues. Per the germline V gene, CDR1 is SGDLS and CDR2 is YYNGEE. The DNA of the CDR3 is TGTGCCAGCAGCCTCGGACAGGGAAAGCAGTTCTTC. Translation: CASSLGQGKQFF.

The chain carries TRBV23-1 and TRBJ2-7; D unclear. TRBV23-1 belongs to the ORF category, with a function that is uncertain. This CDR3 is 15 amino acids long. Deletions cut 1 base from V and 3 bases from J, with 13 bases between. CDR3 region: CASSQLGQPDYEQYF. CDR3 coding DNA: TGCGCCAGCAGTCAATTAGGGCAGCCCGACTACGAGCAGTACTTC.

The chain uses TRBV10-3 and TRBJ2-1; D might be TRBD2 (6 bases). Germline CDR1 is ENHRY and CDR2 is SYGVKD. V gave up 11 bases and J gave up 5 bases, with 13 bases separating them. The CDR3 is 12 residues long. The CDR3 DNA sequence: TGTGCCGTGAGTGGGGAGGACAATGAGCAGTTCTTC. Translation gives CAVSGEDNEQFF.

The V call is TRBV11-3, the J call TRBJ2-5, with 7 nucleotides matching TRBD1. CDR3 length: 14 residues. In germline, CDR1 is SGHNT, CDR2 YENEEA. Trimming at V came to 7 bases and at J to 4 bases, leaving 9 bases not matched to a gene. CDR3 residues: CASKLSGGAETQYF. CDR3 nucleotides: TGTGCCAGCAAACTGTCAGGGGGAGCAGAGACCCAGTACTTC.

The chain uses TRBV28 and TRBJ2-1; D is possibly TRBD2 (5 bases). The CDR3 length is 12 residues. Germline lookup yields CDR1 MDHEN and CDR2 SYDVKM. Trimming shortened V by 7 bases and J by 4 bases, and 8 bases separated the two germline ends. The CDR3 reads CASMDSYNEQFF. CDR3 sequence (DNA): TGTGCCAGCATGGACTCATACAATGAGCAGTTCTTC.

The CDR3 loop reads CASSDDWVGSQYF. Written as DNA, the CDR3 is TGTGCCAGCAGCGACGACTGGGTGGGGTCGCAGTATTTT. The V gene is TRBV2, the J gene TRBJ2-3; D uncertain. The length of the CDR3 is 13 residues. Germline V gene data show CDR1 as SNHLY and CDR2 as FYNNEI. Trimming cost V 6 bases and J 10 bases, with 17 bases left between them.

V usage is TRBV19 and J usage is TRBJ1-3; 10 positions match TRBD1. The germline CDR1 and CDR2 sequences are LNHDA and SQIVND (reference sequence). V was pared by 7 bases and J by 6 bases, with 6 bases of the junction left unmatched. The CDR3 runs 14 residues. This CDR3 is CASIATGGLNTIYF. The CDR3 DNA is TGTGCCAGTATCGCGACAGGGGGCCTAAACACCATATATTTT.

The chain is built from TRBV5-1 and TRBJ2-7; D gene uncertain. This CDR3 comprises 13 residues. V was shortened by 5 bases and J by 0 bases, with 9 bases between the two germline ends. Per germline, CDR1 SGHRS and CDR2 YFSETQ. CDR3 region: CASSFSPSYEQYF. The CDR3 DNA is TGCGCCAGCAGTTTTTCACCCTCCTACGAGCAGTACTTC.

This clone occurred a few times. The CDR3 here is CASSLLGSGHGYTF. In DNA, the CDR3 is TGTGCCAGCAGTTTGTTGGGATCTGGCCATGGCTACACCTTC. The gene calls are TRBV27 and TRBJ1-2; D is undetermined. This CDR3 contains 14 residues. Trimming stripped 3 bases from V and 6 bases from J, with 14 bases between. CDR1 and CDR2 (germline): MNHEY, SMNVEV (reference sequence).

The chain couples TRBV30 to TRBJ1-2; D is undetermined. CDR3 length: 14 amino acids. Germline CDR1 reads GTSNPN; CDR2 reads SVGIG (reference sequence). Trimming removed 1 base from V and 5 bases from J, with 14 bases in between. The CDR3 region has the DNA TGTGCCTGGAGTGGAAAGGTACAGAAATATGGCTACACCTTC. Protein product: CAWSGKVQKYGYTF.

Notes on this clone: This CDR3 is also generated by other DNA sequences in the sample. The chain is built from TRBV7-9 and TRBJ1-2; 11 nucleotides align to TRBD1. The germline CDR1 and CDR2 sequences are SEHNR and FQNEAQ (reference sequence). There are 15 residues in the CDR3. The V and J ends lost 5 bases and 6 bases, in that order; junction bases with no gene match: 8. CDR3 protein: CASSLGQGARDGYTF. CDR3 coding DNA: TGTGCCAGCAGCCTAGGACAGGGGGCGAGGGATGGCTACACCTTC.